A selection of T cell receptor beta chains follows, all from one sample in a study of cytomegalovirus exposure and HLA in healthy donors. The repertoire was sequenced with immunoSEQ multiplex PCR; TCRdb's copy has only in-frame clones and lacks some. The sample yields some 250,000 clones, about 92% seen once. The sample taken for sequencing was PBMCs. These receptor sequences come from a woman between 25 and 40 years old in good health and CMV-seronegative. The CDR3 runs from the conserved cysteine through the conserved F or W. D genes are given only for firm matches. Rows may omit the clone size; those that give it use once, few, many or a size class.

>TRBV6-5|-|-|TRBJ2-5
TGTGCCAGCAGTTACTCGACGGGGGCCCGGGAGACCCAGTACTTC
CASSYSTGARETQYF
>TRBV5-4|once|-|TRBJ2-1
TGTGCCAGCAGCCTGCTGGGGTATGAGCAGTTCTTC
CASSLLGYEQFF
>TRBV4-3|-|TRBD1|TRBJ2-5
TGCGCCAGCAGCCACAGACAGGGCACCGTAGAAGAGACCCAGTACTTC
CASSHRQGTVEETQYF
>TRBV27|-|-|TRBJ2-7
TGTGCCAGCAGTTCTGGACTGGAGTCCTACGAGCAGTACTTC
CASSSGLESYEQYF
>TRBV7-2|-|TRBD2|TRBJ2-7
TGTGCCAGCAGTCATGGACTAGCGGGCTACGAGCAGTACTTC
CASSHGLAGYEQYF
>TRBV6-6|-|-|TRBJ2-7
TGTGCCAGCAGTTACCGGGGAGCTTACGAGCAGTACTTC
CASSYRGAYEQYF
>TRBV14|-|-|TRBJ2-5
TGTGCCAGCAGCCAAGATCGGCGGGGGCGTGGAGGTACCCAGTACTTC
CASSQDRRGRGGTQYF
>TRBV4-3|-|TRBD2|TRBJ2-1
TGCGCCAGCAGGGCGACTAGCGGGAGGGAGTACAATGAGCAGTTCTTC
CASRATSGREYNEQFF
>TRBV19|-|TRBD1|TRBJ1-1
TGTGCCAGTGGAGGGCCAGGGGGCATGAACACTGAAGCTTTCTTT
CASGGPGGMNTEAFF
>TRBV6-5|-|-|TRBJ1-4
TGTGCCAGCCATGCTGGGGCGGGCGAAAAACTGTTTTTT
CASHAGAGEKLFF
>TRBV11-2|-|TRBD1|TRBJ2-7
TGTGCCAGCAGCGACGGGACAGGGGGATCCTACGAGCAGTACTTC
CASSDGTGGSYEQYF
>TRBV9|-|-|TRBJ1-4
TGTGCCAGCAGCGCACAGGGTTCTAATGAAAAACTGTTTTTT
CASSAQGSNEKLFF
>TRBV5-1|-|-|TRBJ2-7
TGCGCCAGCAGCTCCCGCGGGGACTCCTACGAGCAGTACTTC
CASSSRGDSYEQYF
>TRBV9|-|TRBD1|TRBJ2-3
TGTGCCAGCAGCGTTCGACAGGGCTCGGATACGCAGTATTTT
CASSVRQGSDTQYF
>TRBV6-6|-|TRBD2|TRBJ2-7
TGTGCCAGCAGTACCCTAGCGGGAGGGCACGAGCAGTACTTC
CASSTLAGGHEQYF
>TRBV28|-|-|TRBJ1-5
TGTGCCAGCAGTTTCCCCACAGGAGGCCCGAGAGATAATCAGCCCCAGCATTTT
CASSFPTGGPRDNQPQHF
>TRBV5-1|once|TRBD1|TRBJ1-5
TGCGCCAGCAGCTCGGGACAGGGGAATCAGCCCCAGCATTTT
CASSSGQGNQPQHF
>TRBV4-1|-|TRBD2|TRBJ2-7
TGCGCCAGCAGCCAAGAGGGGGGGGCTAGCGGGAGACTCGAGCAGTACTTC
CASSQEGGASGRLEQYF
>TRBV28|-|-|TRBJ1-1
TGTGCCAGCAGTTCCCCGCAAGGGAACACTGAAGCTTTCTTT
CASSSPQGNTEAFF
>TRBV5-4|-|TRBD2|TRBJ2-7
TGTGCCAGCAGCGGCGACTATGGCGGGAGCTCCTACGAGCAGTACTTC
CASSGDYGGSSYEQYF
>TRBV30|-|TRBD1|TRBJ2-4
TGTGCCTGGGGTCTTCTAGGGACAGGGTATGGGAAAAACATTCAGTACTTC
CAWGLLGTGYGKNIQYF
>TRBV5-1|once|-|TRBJ1-1
TGCGCCAGCAGCTTTGGGGAAACTGAAGCTTTCTTT
CASSFGETEAFF
>TRBV27|-|TRBD1|TRBJ1-1
TGTGCCAGCAGTGGTCAGGGGGAGAGCGACACTGAAGCTTTCTTT
CASSGQGESDTEAFF
>TRBV28|-|-|TRBJ1-1
TGTGCCAGCATACAGGATGGGCAGGGAGTGAACACTGAAGCTTTCTTT
CASIQDGQGVNTEAFF
>TRBV7-3|-|TRBD1|TRBJ2-3
TGTGCCAGCAGCTGGACAGGGTACACAGATACGCAGTATTTT
CASSWTGYTDTQYF
>TRBV27|-|TRBD1|TRBJ2-7
TGTGCCAGCAGTGGGACAGGGGGCGGCCACGAGCAGTACTTC
CASSGTGGGHEQYF
>TRBV4-2|-|-|TRBJ1-5
TGTGCCAGCAGCCAAGGGGGGGGTCATCAGCCCCAGCATTTT
CASSQGGGHQPQHF
>TRBV27|-|TRBD2|TRBJ2-1
TGTGCCAGCAGGCCCCTGGCGGGAGAAGGGAATGAGCAGTTCTTC
CASRPLAGEGNEQFF
>TRBV18|-|TRBD2|TRBJ2-3
TGTGCCAGCTCACCGATTTTAGCGGGGACGACAGATACGCAGTATTTT
CASSPILAGTTDTQYF
>TRBV4-3|-|-|TRBJ2-7
TGCGCCAGCAGCCAAGGAATGGCAGGACCGACCTACGAGCAGTACTTC
CASSQGMAGPTYEQYF